This T cell receptor (beta chain) was recorded in a study of shared clonotypes between healthy human individuals. Using immunoSEQ multiplex PCR, the repertoire was profiled, and TCRdb retains in-frame clones only, with some absent. The table lists a few million clones, roughly 92% of them singletons. J was trimmed by 5 bases and V by 3 bases; bases with no gene match: 5. This CDR3 has 15 amino acids. The germline V gene has CDR1 SGHTA and CDR2 FQGNSA. Sequences were obtained from naive CD4+ T cells from PBMCs. Subset in this sample: CD45RA+ positively selected. The rearrangement uses TRBV7-2 and TRBJ1-2; TRBD1 agrees at 11 bases. The clonotype originates from a man aged 18 to 29 in good health. Some clones in this sample may be carry-over from other donors' samples. The CDR3 DNA follows: TGTGCCAGCAGCTTGGGGGGACAGGGGGAATATGGCTACACCTTC. Amino acids: CASSLGGQGEYGYTF.